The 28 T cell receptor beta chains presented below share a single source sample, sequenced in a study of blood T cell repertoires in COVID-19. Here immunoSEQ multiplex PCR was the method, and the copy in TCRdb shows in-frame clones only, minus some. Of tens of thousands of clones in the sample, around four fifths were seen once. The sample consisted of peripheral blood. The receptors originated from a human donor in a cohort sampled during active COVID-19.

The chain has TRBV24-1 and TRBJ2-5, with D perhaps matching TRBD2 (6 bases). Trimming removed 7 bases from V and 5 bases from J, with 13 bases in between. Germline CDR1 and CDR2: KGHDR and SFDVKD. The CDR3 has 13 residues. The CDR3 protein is CATRDWGEETQYF. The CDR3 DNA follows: TGTGCCACCAGGGACTGGGGGGAGGAGACCCAGTACTTC.

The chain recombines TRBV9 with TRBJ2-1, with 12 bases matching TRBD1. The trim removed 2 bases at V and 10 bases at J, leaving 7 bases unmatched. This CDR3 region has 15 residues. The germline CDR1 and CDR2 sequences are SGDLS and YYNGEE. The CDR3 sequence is CASSVRDRGLGEQFF. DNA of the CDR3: TGTGCCAGCAGCGTCCGGGACAGGGGGCTAGGGGAGCAGTTCTTC.

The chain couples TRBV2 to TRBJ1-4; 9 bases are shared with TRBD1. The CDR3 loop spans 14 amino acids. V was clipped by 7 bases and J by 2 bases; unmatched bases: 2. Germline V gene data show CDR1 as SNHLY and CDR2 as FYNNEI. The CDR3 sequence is CASTGTGTNEKLFF. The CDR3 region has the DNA TGTGCCAGCACTGGGACAGGGACTAATGAAAAACTGTTTTTT.

Here the CDR3 DNA reads TGTGCCAGCAGCTTGTGGCCTAGCTCCTATAATTCACCCCTCCACTTT. Translated: CASSLWPSSYNSPLHF. The rearrangement links TRBV5-8 to TRBJ1-6; D not resolved. V was pared by 1 base and J by 0 bases, with 8 bases between. There are 16 residues in the CDR3. Germline loops: CDR1 SGHTS, CDR2 YDEGEE. Full variable domain (remainder filled in from reference TRBV5-8 and TRBJ1-6): EAGVTQSPTHLIKTRGQQATLRCSPISGHTSVYWYQQALGLGLQFLLWYDEGEERNRGNFPPRFSGRQFPNYSSELNVNALELEDSALYLCASSLWPSSYNSPLHFGNGTRLTVT.

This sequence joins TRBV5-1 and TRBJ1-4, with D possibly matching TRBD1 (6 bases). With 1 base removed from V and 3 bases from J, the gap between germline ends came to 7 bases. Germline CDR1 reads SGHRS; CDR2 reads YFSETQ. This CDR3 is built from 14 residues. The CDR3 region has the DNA TGCGCCAGCAGCTTGACAGGGCCTAATGAAAAACTGTTTTTT. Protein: CASSLTGPNEKLFF.

CDR3 sequence: CASSLAGDTTYEQYF. The CDR3, as DNA: TGTGCCAGCAGCTTAGCCGGCGACACGACCTACGAGCAGTACTTC. The rearrangement links TRBV7-6 to TRBJ2-7; D is ambiguous. The germline gives CDR1 SGHVS, CDR2 FNYEAQ. The CDR3 extends over 15 amino acids. Trimming shortened V by 0 bases and J by 2 bases, and 11 bases separated the two germline ends.

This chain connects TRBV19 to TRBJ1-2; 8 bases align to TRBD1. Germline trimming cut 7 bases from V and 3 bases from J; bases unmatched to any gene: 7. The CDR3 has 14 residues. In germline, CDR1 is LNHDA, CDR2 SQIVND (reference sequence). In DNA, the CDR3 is TGTGCCAGTATTGGGACAGGACTCTACTATGGCTACACCTTC. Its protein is CASIGTGLYYGYTF.

DNA for the CDR3: TGTGCCACCAGTTCTCCGATGGAGCAAAAACTGTTTTTT. As protein: CATSSPMEQKLFF. The chain couples TRBV24-1 to TRBJ1-4; no definite D call. Germline CDR1 KGHDR, CDR2 SFDVKD. V was pared by 6 bases and J by 9 bases, with 13 bases between. The CDR3 runs 13 residues.

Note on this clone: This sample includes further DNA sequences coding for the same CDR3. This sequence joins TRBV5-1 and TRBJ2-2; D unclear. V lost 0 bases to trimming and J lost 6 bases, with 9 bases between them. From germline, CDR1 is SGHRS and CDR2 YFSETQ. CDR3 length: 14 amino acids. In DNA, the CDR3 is TGCGCCAGCAGCTTGGGGCGCGAGGCCGGGGAGCTGTTTTTT. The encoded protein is CASSLGREAGELFF.

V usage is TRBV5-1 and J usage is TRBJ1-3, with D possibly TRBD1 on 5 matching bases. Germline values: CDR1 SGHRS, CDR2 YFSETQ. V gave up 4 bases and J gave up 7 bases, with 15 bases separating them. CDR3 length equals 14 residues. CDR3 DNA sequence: TGCGCCAGCAGCCCACGGGCGGGGGAGAACACCATATATTTT. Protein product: CASSPRAGENTIYF.

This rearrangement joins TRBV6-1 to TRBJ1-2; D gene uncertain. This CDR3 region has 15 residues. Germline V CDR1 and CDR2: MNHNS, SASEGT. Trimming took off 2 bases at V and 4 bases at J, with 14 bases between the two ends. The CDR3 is CASSESALVGYGYTF. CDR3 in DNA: TGTGCCAGCAGTGAAAGCGCCCTCGTGGGCTATGGCTACACCTTC.

The CDR3 spells CASSQALGQRYSPLHF. The CDR3 DNA sequence: TGTGCCAGCAGCCAAGCCCTTGGGCAACGATATTCACCCCTCCACTTT. The rearrangement links TRBV4-2 to TRBJ1-6; D is unresolved. The CDR3 spans 16 residues. From germline, CDR1 is LGHNA and CDR2 YNFKEQ. V lost 1 base and J 8 bases, leaving 15 bases between the germline ends.

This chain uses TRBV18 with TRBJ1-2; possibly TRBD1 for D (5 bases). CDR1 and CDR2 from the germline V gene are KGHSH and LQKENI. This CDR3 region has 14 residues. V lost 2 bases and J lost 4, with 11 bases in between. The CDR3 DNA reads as TGTGCCAGCTCACCAAGGGAGGGGACCTATGGCTACACCTTC. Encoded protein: CASSPREGTYGYTF.

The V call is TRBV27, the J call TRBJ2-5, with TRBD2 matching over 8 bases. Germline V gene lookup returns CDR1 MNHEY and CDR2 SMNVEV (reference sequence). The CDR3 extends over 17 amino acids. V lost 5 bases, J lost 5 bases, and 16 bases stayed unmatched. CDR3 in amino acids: CASSPVQGAGGRETQYF. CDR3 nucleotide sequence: TGTGCCAGCAGTCCTGTCCAAGGGGCGGGGGGCAGGGAGACCCAGTACTTC.

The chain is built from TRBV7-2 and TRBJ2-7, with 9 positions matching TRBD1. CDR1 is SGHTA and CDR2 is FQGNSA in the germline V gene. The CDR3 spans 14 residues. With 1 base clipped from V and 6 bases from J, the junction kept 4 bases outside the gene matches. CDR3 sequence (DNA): TGTGCCAGCAGCTTAGGGCCGGGACAGGGCGAGCAGTACTTC. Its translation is CASSLGPGQGEQYF.

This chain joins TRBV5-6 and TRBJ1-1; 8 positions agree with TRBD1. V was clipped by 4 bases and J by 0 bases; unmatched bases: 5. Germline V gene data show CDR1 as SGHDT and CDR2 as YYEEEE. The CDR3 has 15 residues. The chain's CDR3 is CASSPRTGMNTEAFF. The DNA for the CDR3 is TGTGCCAGCAGCCCACGGACAGGGATGAACACTGAAGCTTTCTTT.

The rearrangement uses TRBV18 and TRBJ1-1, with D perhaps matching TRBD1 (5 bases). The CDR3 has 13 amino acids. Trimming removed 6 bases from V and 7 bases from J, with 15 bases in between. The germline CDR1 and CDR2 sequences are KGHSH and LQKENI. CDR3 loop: CASSSRPGHEAFF. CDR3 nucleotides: TGTGCCAGCTCCAGTCGCCCAGGGCATGAAGCTTTCTTT.

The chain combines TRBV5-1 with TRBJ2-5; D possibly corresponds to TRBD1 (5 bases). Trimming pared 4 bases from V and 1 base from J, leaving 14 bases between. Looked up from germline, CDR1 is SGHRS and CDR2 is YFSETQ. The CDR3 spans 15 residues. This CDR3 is CASSLQPGAQETQYF. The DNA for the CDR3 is TGCGCCAGCAGCCTACAGCCTGGGGCCCAAGAGACCCAGTACTTC.

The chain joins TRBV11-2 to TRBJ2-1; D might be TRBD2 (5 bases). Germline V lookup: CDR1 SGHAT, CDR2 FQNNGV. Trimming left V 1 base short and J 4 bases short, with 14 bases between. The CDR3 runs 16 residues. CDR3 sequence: CASSLGTSPIYNEQFF. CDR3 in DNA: TGTGCCAGCAGCTTAGGAACTAGTCCAATTTACAATGAGCAGTTCTTC.

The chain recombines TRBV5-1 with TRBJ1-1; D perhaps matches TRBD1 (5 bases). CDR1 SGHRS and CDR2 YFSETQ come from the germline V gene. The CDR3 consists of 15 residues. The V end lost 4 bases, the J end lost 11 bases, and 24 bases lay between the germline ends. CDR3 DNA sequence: TGCGCCAGCAGCCCTGGTGGGGGGGGGATCCTCACTGCTTTCTTT. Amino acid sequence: CASSPGGGGILTAFF.

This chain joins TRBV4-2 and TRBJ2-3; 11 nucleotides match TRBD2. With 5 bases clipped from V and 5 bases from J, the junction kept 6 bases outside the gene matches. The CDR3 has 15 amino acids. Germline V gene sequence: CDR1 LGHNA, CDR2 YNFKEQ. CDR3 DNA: TGTGCCAGCAGCTCGACTAGCGGGGTTGAAGATACGCAGTATTTT. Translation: CASSSTSGVEDTQYF.

The CDR3 bases are TGTGCCAGCAGACAGGGAGATGGGGAGCTGTTTTTT. This sequence encodes CASRQGDGELFF. The chain couples TRBV7-9 to TRBJ2-2; the D gene is possibly TRBD1 (6 bases). Germline V gene lookup returns CDR1 SEHNR and CDR2 FQNEAQ (reference sequence). This CDR3 has 12 amino acids. The ends were cut back, 6 bases at V and 8 bases at J, with 10 bases in the middle.

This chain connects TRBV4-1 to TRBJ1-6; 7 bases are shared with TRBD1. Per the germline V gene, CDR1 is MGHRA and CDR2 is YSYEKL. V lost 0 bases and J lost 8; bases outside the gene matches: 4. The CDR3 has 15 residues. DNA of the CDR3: TGCGCCAGCAGCCAAGATGGAACAGGGGATTCACCCCTCCACTTT. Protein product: CASSQDGTGDSPLHF.

CDR3: CSAEGQGRHEQYF. CDR3 in DNA: TGCAGCGCGGAGGGACAGGGTCGCCACGAGCAGTACTTC. This rearrangement joins TRBV29-1 to TRBJ2-7, with TRBD1 identical over 9 bases. CDR3 length: 13 residues. Germline V gene sequence: CDR1 SQVTM, CDR2 ANQGSEA. The trim removed 7 bases at V and 5 bases at J, leaving 9 bases unmatched.

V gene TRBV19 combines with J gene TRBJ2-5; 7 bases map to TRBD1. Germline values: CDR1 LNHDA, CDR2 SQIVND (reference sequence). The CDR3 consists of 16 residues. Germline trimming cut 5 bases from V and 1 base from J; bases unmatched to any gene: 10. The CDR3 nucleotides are TGTGCCAGTAGTCCGGACAGGACCGGACCCCAAGAGACCCAGTACTTC. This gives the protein CASSPDRTGPQETQYF. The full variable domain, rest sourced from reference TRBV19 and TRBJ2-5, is DGGITQSPKYLFRKEGQNVTLSCEQNLNHDAMYWYRQDPGQGLRLIYYSQIVNDFQKGDIAEGYSVSREKKESFPLTVTSAQKNPTAFYLCASSPDRTGPQETQYFGPGTRLLVL.

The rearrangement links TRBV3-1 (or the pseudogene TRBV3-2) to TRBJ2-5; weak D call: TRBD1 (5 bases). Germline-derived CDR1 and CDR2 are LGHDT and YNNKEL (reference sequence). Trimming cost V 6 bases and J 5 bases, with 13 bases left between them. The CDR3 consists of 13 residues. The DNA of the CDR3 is TGTGCCAGCAGTTACAGGATGGTGGAGACCCAGTACTTC. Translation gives CASSYRMVETQYF.

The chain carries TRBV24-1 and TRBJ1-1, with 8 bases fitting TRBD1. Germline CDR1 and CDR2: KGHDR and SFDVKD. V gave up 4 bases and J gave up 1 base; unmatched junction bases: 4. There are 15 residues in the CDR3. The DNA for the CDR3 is TGTGCCACCAGTGACCCCGGACAGGGGAACACTGAAGCTTTCTTT. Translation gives CATSDPGQGNTEAFF.

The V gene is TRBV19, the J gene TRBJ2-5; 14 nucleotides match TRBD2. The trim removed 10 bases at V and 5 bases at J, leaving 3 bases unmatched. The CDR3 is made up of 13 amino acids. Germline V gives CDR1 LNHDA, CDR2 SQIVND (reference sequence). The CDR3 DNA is TGTGCCACCCGGACTAGCGGGGGGGAGACCCAGTACTTC. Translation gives CATRTSGGETQYF. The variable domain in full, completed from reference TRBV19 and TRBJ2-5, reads DGGITQSPKYLFRKEGQNVTLSCEQNLNHDAMYWYRQDPGQGLRLIYYSQIVNDFQKGDIAEGYSVSREKKESFPLTVTSAQKNPTAFYLCATRTSGGETQYFGPGTRLLVL.